This TCR beta chain comes out of a study of T cell changes during pregnancy in multiple sclerosis. The ends were cut back, 4 bases at V and 1 base at J, with 13 bases in the middle. CDR3 size: 15 residues. Germline V gives CDR1 ENHRY, CDR2 SYGVKD. Assay used: immunoSEQ multiplex PCR; TCRdb lists only in-frame clones, some missing. The table lists more than 20,000 clones, about 91% of them singletons. J is TRBJ1-1 and V is TRBV10-3; D gene uncertain. This material consisted of CD4+ T cells from peripheral blood mononuclear cells, taken in the third trimester of pregnancy. The TCR was taken from a female donor with multiple sclerosis, enrolled in a pregnancy study. The CDR3 loop is CAISAIGRPNTEAFF. In nucleotides, the CDR3 is TGTGCCATCAGTGCGATAGGCAGGCCGAACACTGAAGCTTTCTTT.